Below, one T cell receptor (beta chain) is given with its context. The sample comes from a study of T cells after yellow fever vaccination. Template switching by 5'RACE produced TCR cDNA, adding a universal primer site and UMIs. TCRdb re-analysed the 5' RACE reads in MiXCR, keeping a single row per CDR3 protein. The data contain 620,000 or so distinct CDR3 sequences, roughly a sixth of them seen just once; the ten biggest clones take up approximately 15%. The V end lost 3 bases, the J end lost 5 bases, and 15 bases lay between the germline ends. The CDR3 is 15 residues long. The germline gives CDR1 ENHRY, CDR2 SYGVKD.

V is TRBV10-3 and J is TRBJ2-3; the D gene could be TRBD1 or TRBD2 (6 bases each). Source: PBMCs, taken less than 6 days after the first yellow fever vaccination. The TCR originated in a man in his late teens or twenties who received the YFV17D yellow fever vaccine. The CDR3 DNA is TGTGCCATCAGTGATCTGGGGGGCCGAGAAGATACGCAGTATTTT. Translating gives CAISDLGGREDTQYF.